This paragraph covers one T cell receptor beta chain sequence. These data come from a study of blood T cell repertoires in COVID-19. The overall study: Researchers got acute and convalescent COVID-19 samples from the United States, Italy and Spain. From T cells, B-cell-depleted T cells, or PBMCs came the material, which was cDNA or gDNA.

CDR1 is MNHEY, CDR2 SMNVEV, per germline (reference sequence). V was clipped by 6 bases and J by 1 base, with 15 bases between them. The CDR3 runs to 16 residues. Original processing methods: Reference gene primer amplification yielded estimated nucleated cell counts. Profiling relied on immunoSEQ multiplex PCR, and the TCRdb table lists in-frame clones only, not all of them. The V and J calls and clone size come from that table; D and trimming were worked out from the DNA. Of 140,000 to 150,000 clones detected, approximately 85% appear once; the ten largest clones hold 1.5% to 2%. The sample taken for sequencing was peripheral blood. This clonotype was obtained from a man aged 70-80 years with acute or convalescent COVID-19. The chain uses TRBV27 and TRBJ2-2, with D perhaps matching TRBD1 (5 bases). The CDR3 DNA reads as TGTGCCAGCAGCCGAAGGGGCAGAGTGAACACCGGGGAGCTGTTTTTT. Translation: CASSRRGRVNTGELFF.